Sequencing of this T cell receptor beta chain was carried out in a study of T cell repertoires in cytomegalovirus infection. Overall study: Indications came from public TCR beta signatures; they pointed to CMV infection and to a matching HLA type.

From the reads, TCRdb called clonotypes with MiXCR, one entry per CDR3 protein. This table holds approximately 340,000 distinct CDR3 sequences, almost 30% found once. This clonotype was counted many times. Antigen: not known. The CDR3 spans 15 residues. V lost 3 bases and J lost 5; bases outside the gene matches: 7. Germline V gives CDR1 MNHEY, CDR2 SMNVEV (reference sequence). Study observations and caveats: Cumulative public TCR beta family frequency identified carriers of CMV plus the relevant HLA. It was HLA-C-restricted CMV-specific TCR beta clonotypes that dominated the response ex vivo.

This chain uses TRBV27 with TRBJ1-1, with TRBD1 matching over 9 bases. Sequenced here: cultured PBMCs, sampled from culture after CMV antigen stimulation. The TCR originated in a human donor in good health (CMV status not recorded). Some clones in this sample may be carry-over from other donors' samples. The CDR3: CASSFGRQGGTEAFF. CDR3 nucleotides: TGTGCCAGCAGTTTTGGGAGACAGGGGGGGACTGAAGCTTTCTTT.